This T cell receptor (beta chain) was documented in a study of blood T cell repertoires in COVID-19. The wider study: Specimens from acute and convalescent COVID-19 originated in the United States, Italy and Spain. Sample material is recorded as cDNA or gDNA derived from T cells, B-cell-depleted T cells, or PBMCs.

The germline V gene encodes CDR1 GTSNPN and CDR2 SVGIG (reference sequence). The V gene lost 0 bases and the J gene lost 7 bases, with 13 bases spanning the gap. The length of the CDR3 is 13 residues. Seattle enrolled patients during active infection and tracked them longitudinally. TCRdb keeps only in-frame clones here, not all; method: immunoSEQ multiplex PCR. The table includes more than 300,000 clones, about 90% detected once. The sequence was obtained from a woman in her 30s with COVID-19, enrolled during active disease. The chain links TRBV30 to TRBJ2-7, with D uncertain. Sequenced input: peripheral blood. DNA for the CDR3: TGTGCCTGGAGTGTACACCTGCTGAGGGAGCAGTACTTC. Its protein product is CAWSVHLLREQYF. Based on the CDR3 plus reference TRBV30 and TRBJ2-7, the full variable domain is SQTIHQWPATLVQPVGSPLSLECTVEGTSNPNLYWYRQAAGRGLQLLFYSVGIGQISSEVPQNLSASRPQDRQFILSSKKLLLSDSGFYLCAWSVHLLREQYFGPGTRLTVT.